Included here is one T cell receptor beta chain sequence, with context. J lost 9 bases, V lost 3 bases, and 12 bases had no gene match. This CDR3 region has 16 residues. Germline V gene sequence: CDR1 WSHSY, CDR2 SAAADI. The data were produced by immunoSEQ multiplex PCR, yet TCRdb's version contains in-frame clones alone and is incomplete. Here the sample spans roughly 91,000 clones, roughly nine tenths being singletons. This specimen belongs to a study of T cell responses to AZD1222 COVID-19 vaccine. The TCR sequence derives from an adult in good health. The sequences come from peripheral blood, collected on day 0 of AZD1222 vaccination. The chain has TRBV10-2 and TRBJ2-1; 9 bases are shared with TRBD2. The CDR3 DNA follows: TGCGCCAGCAGTGATAACCGTCTGCGGGGGGGCCCTGAGCAGTTCTTC. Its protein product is CASSDNRLRGGPEQFF.